Included here is one T cell receptor beta chain sequence, with context. This entry is derived from a study of regulatory T cells in long-lasting Graves disease. The time point was: persistent/refractory GD, antithyroid drugs over 5 years with positive TRAb. PBMC RNA served as the TCR library source. Peripheral blood, approximately 9 milliliters per patient, was collected in EDTA tubes. Through Arm-PCR of CDR3 regions and iRepertoire HTBI primers, TCR beta libraries were built. TCRdb processed the multiplex PCR reads anew with MiXCR; each CDR3 protein has one entry. Of about 470,000 distinct CDR3 sequences listed, more than 20% are singletons. This CDR3 contains 15 residues. Trimming cost V 4 bases and J 4 bases, with 14 bases left between them. The germline gives CDR1 SGHRS, CDR2 YFSETQ.

V gene TRBV5-1 combines with J gene TRBJ2-2; D might be TRBD1 (6 bases). The source is a female donor with Graves disease. The starting material was peripheral blood mononuclear cells (PBMCs), obtained when the disease was refractory, from a patient treated with antithyroid drugs. The CDR3 loop reads CASSPHLRGTGELFF. The CDR3 DNA reads as TGCGCCAGCAGCCCCCACCTCAGGGGCACCGGGGAGCTGTTTTTT.